This T cell receptor (beta chain) is from a study of early T cells in non-severe SARS-CoV-2 infection. Whole-study context: Chains from this unsorted whole-blood bulk RNA could not be paired.

Unique molecular identifier tags were affixed to discrete cDNA molecules. One entry per CDR3 protein, called by TCRdb with MiXCR from the 5' RACE reads. Found here are 51,000 or so distinct CDR3 sequences, more than 9.5% of them singletons; the top ten hold less than 15%. The V end was cut by 5 bases, the J end by 1 base, with 11 bases between. The CDR3 sequence is 14 residues long. CDR1 is SGHTA, CDR2 FQGNSA, per germline. This clonotype is labeled medium-sized. Its matching antigen is unknown. Study results and limitations: VDJdb matching, biased toward anti-spike CD8 responses, missed private and CD4 specificities.

The receptor was isolated from an adult who was a healthcare worker with PCR-confirmed SARS-CoV-2 infection or an uninfected control (not recorded which). The chain links TRBV7-2 to TRBJ2-5, with D unresolved. Material for sequencing was whole blood. CDR3 nucleotide sequence: TGTGCCAGCAGCCACTCCCTCACCCAAGAGACCCAGTACTTC. Protein: CASSHSLTQETQYF.